One TCR beta chain is described in this entry. This specimen belongs to a study of PD-1 blockade in mismatch repair-deficient tumors. Clones were sequenced by immunoSEQ multiplex PCR, and TCRdb holds only the in-frame ones, with some missing. The data hold 70,000 to 95,000 clones, with approximately 78% observed a single time. All patients were mismatch repair deficient, assessed by either PCR or immunohistochemistry. Sequenced here: peripheral blood, sampled 44 weeks after starting pembrolizumab. This receptor was identified in an adult with mismatch repair-deficient cancer.

The CDR3 bases are TGTGCCAGCAGAGGGACTGAAGCTTTCTTT. Translation: CASRGTEAFF. V and J are TRBV13 and TRBJ1-1, with D unresolved. V lost 6 bases, J lost 5 bases, and 4 bases lay in between. This CDR3 is built from 10 residues. CDR1 is PRHDT, CDR2 FYEKMQ, per germline (reference sequence).